The source of this T cell receptor (beta chain) is a study of cytomegalovirus exposure and HLA in healthy donors. V lost 5 bases to trimming and J lost 3 bases, with 13 bases between them. This CDR3 region has 14 residues. Germline CDR1 and CDR2: MGHDK and SYGVNS. The PCR was carried out with 60 Vbeta primers and 13 Jbeta primers. TCRdb's table, derived via immunoSEQ multiplex PCR, lists solely in-frame clones and lacks some. The sample includes some 220,000 clones, about 85% of them seen just once. This clonotype was obtained from a girl between 2 and 10 years old in good health and CMV-seronegative. The sequenced sample consisted of PBMCs. This chain joins TRBV25-1 and TRBJ1-2; no clear D. The CDR3 region has the DNA TGTGCCAGCAGTAACACCGGGAGCTACTATGGCTACACCTTC. It specifies CASSNTGSYYGYTF.